The source of this TCR beta chain is a study of T cell responses to AZD1222 COVID-19 vaccine. With regard to this clone: Its antigen is not identified.

Clones were read by immunoSEQ multiplex PCR, and TCRdb kept only the in-frame ones, dropping some. The data hold 140,000 to 150,000 clones, with approximately 90% observed a single time. General observations from the study: At study baseline, merely more than 5 AZD1222 recipients were seropositive. White British people made up most donors, females outnumbered males, and clonal diversity was possibly underestimated.

The CDR3 length is 18 residues. The trim removed 0 bases at V and 4 bases at J, leaving 9 bases unmatched. Per germline, CDR1 MGHRA and CDR2 YSYEKL. Here the sequenced sample was peripheral blood, taken 28 days after the second AZD1222 dose. J is TRBJ2-5 and V is TRBV4-1; TRBD2 aligns across 12 bases. The TCR comes from an adult who received the AZD1222 COVID-19 vaccine. As DNA, the CDR3 is TGCGCCAGCAGCCAAGAAGGGGGACTAGCGGGTGAGGCAGAGACCCAGTACTTC. It codes for CASSQEGGLAGEAETQYF.